The present entry profiles one T cell receptor (beta chain) with its context. The data were obtained in a study of blood T cell repertoires in COVID-19. Study in general: The United States, Italy and Spain supplied acute and convalescent COVID-19 samples.

This CDR3 has 14 residues. Germline V gene sequence: CDR1 MNHNS, CDR2 SASEGT. The ends lost 2 bases at V and 2 bases at J; junction bases unmatched: 2. TCRdb's table, derived via immunoSEQ multiplex PCR, lists solely in-frame clones and lacks some. The sample includes some 130,000 clones, 80% to 90% of them seen just once. The origin of this receptor is a man aged 40-49 years with acute COVID-19. Sample: PBMCs or T cells enriched from blood (not recorded which). This rearrangement joins TRBV6-1 to TRBJ2-5; 7 bases are shared with TRBD1. CDR3 residues: CASSEPGQQETQYF. The DNA for the CDR3 is TGTGCCAGCAGTGAACCGGGACAGCAAGAGACCCAGTACTTC.